These 14 T cell receptor beta chains came from one sample sequenced in a study of cytomegalovirus exposure and HLA in healthy donors. The PCR was carried out with 60 Vbeta primers and 13 Jbeta primers. The data were produced by immunoSEQ multiplex PCR, yet TCRdb's version contains in-frame clones alone and is incomplete. The table lists approximately 110,000 clones, approximately 15% of them singletons. Sample: PBMCs. The receptor source for this set is a woman aged 18-29 years in good health and CMV-seronegative.

The sample holds a few counts of this clone. This chain joins TRBV5-1 and TRBJ2-7; the D gene is possibly TRBD2 (7 bases). The V gene lost 0 bases and the J gene lost 5 bases, with 15 bases spanning the gap. Germline V gene lookup returns CDR1 SGHRS and CDR2 YFSETQ. The CDR3 has 15 residues. This chain's CDR3 is CASSLVGGGLNEQYF. DNA of the CDR3: TGCGCCAGCAGCTTGGTGGGCGGGGGCCTCAACGAGCAGTACTTC.

In this sample, this clone turned up a few times. The rearrangement joins TRBV27 to TRBJ2-1; unclear D gene. The V gene lost 5 bases and the J gene lost 6 bases, with 17 bases spanning the gap. This CDR3 is 15 amino acids long. Germline CDR1 MNHEY, CDR2 SMNVEV (reference sequence). The CDR3 nucleotides read TGTGCCAGCAGTCGACCACCCTGGAGAGGCAATGAGCAGTTCTTC. This codes for CASSRPPWRGNEQFF.

This rearrangement joins TRBV28 to TRBJ1-1; D gene unclear. Germline V gene sequence: CDR1 MDHEN, CDR2 SYDVKM. CDR3 size: 16 residues. V was clipped by 1 base and J by 1 base, with 13 bases between them. CDR3 coding DNA: TGTGCCAGCAGTTTATTATCGAGGGTACCGAACACTGAAGCTTTCTTT. Translation: CASSLLSRVPNTEAFF. Full variable domain (outside the CDR3, taken from reference TRBV28 and TRBJ1-1): DVKVTQSSRYLVKRTGEKVFLECVQDMDHENMFWYRQDPGLGLRLIYFSYDVKMKEKGDIPEGYSVSREKKERFSLILESASTNQTSMYLCASSLLSRVPNTEAFFGQGTRLTVV.

This clone showed up just a few times. This chain uses TRBV29-1 with TRBJ2-7, with 7 nucleotides matching TRBD1. This CDR3 has 14 amino acids. The V segment lost 0 bases and the J segment 5 bases; nucleotides outside the gene matches: 7. Per the germline V gene, CDR1 is SQVTM and CDR2 is ANQGSEA. CDR3 bases: TGCAGCGTTGAAGATGGGGCAGGGGGACACGAGCAGTACTTC. Amino acids: CSVEDGAGGHEQYF.

CDR3 amino acids: CASSRGQSSYEQYF. The CDR3 DNA follows: TGTGCCAGTAGTAGAGGACAGAGCTCCTACGAGCAGTACTTC. The chain links TRBV19 to TRBJ2-7, with a tentative D call TRBD1 (6 bases). Germline CDR1 LNHDA, CDR2 SQIVND (reference sequence). The CDR3 spans 14 residues. The V end lost 4 bases, the J end lost 0 bases, and 10 bases lay between the germline ends.

This clone has only a few counts. This chain uses TRBV19 with TRBJ2-7; TRBD1 agrees at 7 bases. Germline V gene lookup returns CDR1 LNHDA and CDR2 SQIVND (reference sequence). The length of the CDR3 is 13 residues. V lost 5 bases and J lost 3; bases outside the gene matches: 4. The CDR3 DNA follows: TGTGCCAGTAGTGGGGACAGATTCTACGAGCAGTACTTC. It specifies CASSGDRFYEQYF.

This clone was observed once. This chain connects TRBV27 to TRBJ1-1; D gene unclear. The V end lost 5 bases, the J end lost 4 bases, and 23 bases lay between the germline ends. This CDR3 comprises 17 residues. Germline-derived CDR1 and CDR2 are MNHEY and SMNVEV (reference sequence). CDR3 sequence: CASSHTRITLSGTEAFF. The CDR3 DNA reads as TGTGCCAGCAGTCACACTAGGATTACTCTAAGCGGCACTGAAGCTTTCTTT.

The V and J genes are TRBV6-1 and TRBJ1-2; TRBD1 agrees at 7 bases. Per the germline V gene, CDR1 is MNHNS and CDR2 is SASEGT. Unmatched junction bases numbered 7, after V lost 4 bases and J lost 2 bases. The CDR3 has 15 amino acids. CDR3 loop: CASSARQGTNYGYTF. In nucleotides, the CDR3 is TGTGCCAGCAGTGCTCGACAGGGAACAAACTATGGCTACACCTTC.

This clone was seen more than once but under ten times. The gene calls are TRBV28 and TRBJ2-5; 7 bases agree with TRBD2. This CDR3 has 15 residues. Germline V lookup: CDR1 MDHEN, CDR2 SYDVKM. With 7 bases clipped from V and 4 bases from J, the junction kept 12 bases outside the gene matches. The CDR3 region is CASTPGGEGGETQYF. CDR3 nucleotides: TGTGCCAGCACCCCTGGGGGGGAGGGAGGAGAGACCCAGTACTTC.

This chain connects TRBV21-1 to TRBJ2-3; no check of the table's D call, TRBD2, against the DNA was made. TRBV21-1 is flagged as a pseudogene. The CDR3 runs 15 residues. The CDR3 sequence: CASSKDEFRTDTQYF. For the CDR3, the DNA is TGTGCCAGCAGCAAAGACGAGTTTCGCACAGATACGCAGTATTTT.

CDR3 sequence reads: CAWSTGRGNQPQHF. CDR3 sequence (DNA): TGTGCCTGGAGTACAGGGCGAGGCAATCAGCCCCAGCATTTT. This chain connects TRBV30 to TRBJ1-5; TRBD1 is a possible D gene (6 bases). The CDR3 covers 14 residues. The V and J ends lost 2 bases and 2 bases respectively, with 10 bases between them. Germline V gene data show CDR1 as GTSNPN and CDR2 as SVGIG (reference sequence).

The chain employs TRBV7-2 and TRBJ2-3; 8 nucleotides align to TRBD2. The CDR3 consists of 15 residues. J was trimmed by 3 bases and V by 4 bases; bases with no gene match: 6. The V gene's germline CDR1 is SGHTA and CDR2 FQGNSA. CDR3 residues: CASSSPGLGTDTQYF. CDR3 in DNA: TGTGCCAGCAGCTCACCGGGACTAGGAACAGATACGCAGTATTTT.

The V and J genes are TRBV10-3 and TRBJ1-1; D not resolved. Trimming shortened V by 0 bases and J by 4 bases, and 9 bases separated the two germline ends. The CDR3 has 14 residues. Germline-derived CDR1 and CDR2 are ENHRY and SYGVKD. The CDR3 region has the DNA TGTGCCATCAGTGAGTCGTTGGGAGGCACTGAAGCTTTCTTT. Its translation: CAISESLGGTEAFF.

This chain links TRBV7-8 with TRBJ2-3; TRBD2 is a possible D gene (8 bases). Trimming took off 3 bases at V and 2 bases at J, with 24 bases between the two ends. The V gene's germline CDR1 is SGHVS and CDR2 FQNEAQ. The CDR3 is made up of 19 amino acids. The DNA of the CDR3 is TGTGCCAGCAGCTTGGAGGACAGGTTGACTAGCGCGTACACAGATACGCAGTATTTT. Its protein is CASSLEDRLTSAYTDTQYF.